This TCR beta chain was recorded in a study of cytomegalovirus exposure and HLA in healthy donors. Study background: A data release that came early held 80 million to 95 million unique TCRs from HLA-typed donors. Study observations and caveats: Using the classifier, cytomegalovirus status was reportedly diagnosed with high specificity and sensitivity.

Comments on this clone: Its specificity is unknown.

Despite likely unrecorded immune exposures, the donors were nominally healthy at the time of sampling. Both 60 Vbeta primers and 13 Jbeta primers went into the PCR. This table comes from immunoSEQ multiplex PCR, and its TCRdb copy is limited to in-frame clones, with some not included. The sample includes 250,000 to 350,000 clones, about nine tenths of them seen just once. Sequencing used PBMCs. The sequence came from a man aged 40-50 years in good health and CMV-seropositive.

CDR3 in DNA: TGTGCCAGCAGCGAACGTTCAACCCCCGGGACTAGCGGATACAATGAGCAGTTCTTC. This sequence encodes CASSERSTPGTSGYNEQFF. J is TRBJ2-1 and V is TRBV9, with TRBD2 matching 11 bases. V shed 3 bases and J 4 bases; nucleotides not matched to a gene: 15. Germline assignment: CDR1 SGDLS and CDR2 YYNGEE. This CDR3 comprises 19 residues.